Detailed here is one T cell receptor (beta chain). The source of the sample is a study of blood T cell repertoires in COVID-19. Study details: The United States, Italy and Spain provided the acute and convalescent COVID-19 samples. T cells, B-cell-depleted T cells, or PBMCs provided the cDNA or gDNA that served as material.

Enrollment of patients from Seattle took place during active infection, with longitudinal follow-up. Germline V gene sequence: CDR1 MNHEY, CDR2 SMNVEV (reference sequence). Between the trimmed V and J ends, which lost 2 bases and 8 bases, there was a span of 12 bases. CDR3 length equals 13 residues. As processed by the authors: Reference gene primers were amplified, and this amplification served to estimate nucleated cell counts. The table came from immunoSEQ multiplex PCR; TCRdb's copy has only in-frame clones and leaves some out. V, J and clone size were drawn from that table, and D and trimming were deduced from the DNA. The data hold some 500,000 clones, with about 89% observed a single time.

This chain joins TRBV27 and TRBJ1-2; D unclear. The sequenced sample consisted of peripheral blood. The clonotype comes from a woman aged 45-65 years with COVID-19, enrolled during active disease. CDR3 DNA sequence: TGTGCCAGCAGTTTAAGCAGGTCGGGGGGCTACACCTTC. Translating gives CASSLSRSGGYTF.